This TCR beta chain was captured by sequencing in a study of blood T cell repertoires in COVID-19. Study-level background: There were acute and convalescent COVID-19 samples, and they came from the United States, Italy and Spain. Sample material is recorded as cDNA or gDNA derived from T cells, B-cell-depleted T cells, or PBMCs.

Original analysis: Estimates of nucleated cell counts were drawn from the amplification of reference gene primers. Some clones are missing from TCRdb's copy, which holds only in-frame ones; the method was immunoSEQ multiplex PCR. Clone size and V and J calls were adopted from that table, with D and trimming inferred from the DNA. Of 90,000 to 120,000 clones listed, around nine tenths are singletons. Germline V CDR1 and CDR2: ENHRY, SYGVKD. V lost 4 bases to trimming and J lost 2 bases; unmatched junction nucleotides: 9. The CDR3 spans 16 residues. This sequence originates from a human donor in a cohort sampled during active COVID-19. The sequencing input was peripheral blood. The chain is built from TRBV10-3 and TRBJ2-3; TRBD2 matches 7 bases. The chain's CDR3 is CAISAFLSGTTDTQYF. The CDR3 region has the DNA TGTGCCATCAGTGCCTTCTTGAGCGGGACCACAGATACGCAGTATTTT.